One sample yielded the 25 T cell receptor beta chains listed below, sequenced in a study of Ad26.COV2.S vaccination and SARS-CoV-2 variants. Treatment specified: around 19 received Ad26.COV2.S at low or high dose, single or two shots; five or six received placebo; per-sample allocation not given. Specimen acquisition occurred on day 63 following the initial vaccine or placebo injection. The assay was immunoSEQ multiplex PCR, and TCRdb's table has in-frame clones only and misses some. Found here are some 300,000 clones, about 82% of them singletons; the top ten hold 1.5% to 2.5%. The specimen comprised peripheral blood, sampled in a trial of Ad26.COV2.S vaccine versus placebo. The receptor source for this set is a person between 18 and 65 years old who received the Ad26.COV2.S COVID-19 vaccine or a placebo.

A single count supports this clone. The V gene is TRBV5-1, the J gene TRBJ2-5; the D is unclear. This CDR3 is built from 15 residues. CDR1 is SGHRS and CDR2 is YFSETQ in the germline V gene. The germline V and J ends were trimmed by 4 bases and 5 bases, with 18 bases remaining between them. The DNA of the CDR3 is TGCGCCAGCAGCCTCGGTCCCATGGGGTTGGAGACCCAGTACTTC. Its protein is CASSLGPMGLETQYF. The full variable domain, completed using reference TRBV5-1 and TRBJ2-5, is KAGVTQTPRYLIKTRGQQVTLSCSPISGHRSVSWYQQTPGQGLQFLFEYFSETQRNKGNFPGRFSGRQFSNSRSEMNVSTLELGDSALYLCASSLGPMGLETQYFGPGTRLLVL.

This chain joins TRBV10-3 and TRBJ2-7; either TRBD1 or TRBD2 may fit D (5 bases each). This CDR3 is built from 19 residues. Per the germline V gene, CDR1 is ENHRY and CDR2 is SYGVKD. V was shortened by 3 bases and J by 5 bases, with 29 bases between the two germline ends. The CDR3 sequence is CAISEKSGSLPGQVDEQYF. The CDR3 bases are TGTGCCATCAGTGAAAAGTCGGGATCGCTACCCGGACAAGTGGACGAGCAGTACTTC.

This clone was counted only a few times. The same CDR3 is also encoded by other DNA sequences in this sample. The rearrangement links TRBV7-2 to TRBJ1-5; 8 bases match TRBD1. V shed 5 bases, J shed 7 bases, and the junction held 4 bases outside the gene matches. The CDR3 runs 13 residues. Germline V gene lookup returns CDR1 SGHTA and CDR2 FQGNSA. CDR3 loop: CASSPDREQPQHF. The CDR3 DNA sequence: TGTGCCAGCAGCCCGGACAGGGAACAGCCCCAGCATTTT. Full variable domain (rest looked up from reference TRBV7-2 and TRBJ1-5): GAGVSQSPSNKVTEKGKDVELRCDPISGHTALYWYRQSLGQGLEFLIYFQGNSAPDKSGLPSDRFSAERTGGSVSTLTIQRTQQEDSAVYLCASSPDREQPQHFGDGTRLSIL.

The V gene is TRBV6-5, the J gene TRBJ1-1; 7 bases agree with TRBD1. The CDR3 contains 14 residues. CDR1 MNHEY and CDR2 SVGAGI come from the germline V gene. After removal of 5 bases from V and 4 bases from J, the junction contained 7 bases not matched to a gene. The CDR3 loop is CASSPPGGPTEAFF. The CDR3 DNA follows: TGTGCCAGCAGTCCCCCAGGGGGTCCCACTGAAGCTTTCTTT.

This clone was detected only once. The CDR3 is CASSVGTGTYEQYF. The CDR3 DNA sequence: TGTGCCAGCAGCGTCGGGACAGGCACCTACGAGCAGTACTTC. The chain couples TRBV2 to TRBJ2-7, with 8 bases that match TRBD1. The CDR3 runs 14 residues. CDR1 and CDR2 (germline): SNHLY, FYNNEI. The V segment lost 6 bases and the J segment 2 bases; nucleotides outside the gene matches: 6.

This rearrangement joins TRBV5-6 to TRBJ1-4; D gene ambiguous. CDR3 length: 13 amino acids. V dropped 4 bases and J dropped 5 bases, with 9 bases sitting between them. Germline CDR1 and CDR2: SGHDT and YYEEEE. CDR3 amino acids: CASSPPENEKLFF. CDR3 bases: TGTGCCAGCAGCCCTCCAGAGAATGAAAAACTGTTTTTT.

The gene calls are TRBV21-1 and TRBJ2-4; TRBD1 is taken as the D call from the table, unchecked against the DNA. TRBV21-1 is marked as a pseudogene. The CDR3 spans 17 residues. CDR3 in amino acids: CASSQRDNTTPKNIQYF. The CDR3, as DNA: TGTGCCAGCAGCCAGAGGGACAACACAACCCCCAAAAACATTCAGTACTTC.

This clone showed up just a few times. This chain joins TRBV7-6 and TRBJ1-4; D is undetermined. The CDR3 extends over 14 amino acids. V was trimmed by 7 bases and J by 7 bases, leaving 16 bases between them. CDR1 and CDR2 (germline): SGHVS, FNYEAQ. The CDR3 protein is CASTPKPGVEKLFF. The CDR3 DNA reads as TGTGCCAGCACCCCGAAACCCGGGGTTGAAAAACTGTTTTTT. Looking up the rest from reference TRBV7-6 and TRBJ1-4 gives the full variable domain: GAGVSQSPRYKVTKRGQDVALRCDPISGHVSLYWYRQALGQGPEFLTYFNYEAQQDKSGLPNDRFSAERPEGSISTLTIQRTEQRDSAMYRCASTPKPGVEKLFFGSGTQLSVL.

The V gene is TRBV2, the J gene TRBJ2-1; D remains ambiguous. This CDR3 comprises 14 residues. Trimming cost V 6 bases and J 0 bases, with 9 bases left between them. Germline CDR1 reads SNHLY; CDR2 reads FYNNEI. The CDR3 coding sequence is TGTGCCAGCAGCGACTCAAGCTCCTACAATGAGCAGTTCTTC. Translating gives CASSDSSSYNEQFF.

The chain employs TRBV20-1 and TRBJ2-1; the D is unclear. This CDR3 has 17 residues. The V gene's germline CDR1 is DFQATT and CDR2 SNEGSKA (reference sequence). V lost 3 bases, J lost 1 base, and 19 bases lay in between. The CDR3: CSASNWGRTESYNEQFF. The CDR3 nucleotides read TGCAGTGCTAGTAACTGGGGTCGGACCGAATCCTACAATGAGCAGTTCTTC.

The genes are TRBV2 and TRBJ1-2; possibly TRBD1 for D (6 bases). Trimming pared 6 bases from V and 4 bases from J, leaving 12 bases between. The CDR3 totals 13 residues. CDR1 is SNHLY and CDR2 is FYNNEI in the germline V gene. The DNA of the CDR3 is TGTGCCAGCAGCTCAGGGGTTGCCTATGGCTACACCTTC. Amino acid sequence: CASSSGVAYGYTF.

This chain uses TRBV7-2 with TRBJ1-3; D is unclear. V was pared by 6 bases and J by 0 bases, with 24 bases between. The CDR3 is made up of 19 amino acids. Germline-derived CDR1 and CDR2 are SGHTA and FQGNSA. CDR3: CASSSNRRWEISSGNTIYF. As DNA, the CDR3 is TGTGCCAGCAGTTCCAACCGGCGGTGGGAGATCTCCTCTGGAAACACCATATATTTT.

V usage is TRBV11-2 and J usage is TRBJ2-1; D unresolved. CDR3 length: 14 amino acids. Trimming took 1 base from V and 15 from J, leaving 19 bases between them. Germline-derived CDR1 and CDR2 are SGHAT and FQNNGV. The CDR3 DNA follows: TGTGCCAGCAGCTTAGTTGAGGTTGGGAATAATCTGTTCTTC. Translating gives CASSLVEVGNNLFF.

The chain is built from TRBV7-8 and TRBJ1-1; 8 bases align to TRBD1. Germline-derived CDR1 and CDR2 are SGHVS and FQNEAQ. J was trimmed by 7 bases and V by 5 bases; bases with no gene match: 9. The CDR3 runs to 14 residues. The CDR3 loop is CASSVGQGSSEAFF. The CDR3 DNA reads TGTGCCAGCAGCGTAGGACAGGGTTCCAGTGAAGCTTTCTTT.

With respect to this clone: This CDR3 is also generated by other DNA sequences in the sample. The chain uses TRBV5-1 and TRBJ1-2, with no clear D. Germline CDR1 SGHRS, CDR2 YFSETQ. Trimming removed 0 bases at V and 4 bases at J, with 7 bases between. This CDR3 is 13 amino acids long. This chain's CDR3 is CASSLEGGYGYTF. The CDR3 DNA sequence: TGCGCCAGCAGCTTGGAAGGAGGCTATGGCTACACCTTC.

V and J are TRBV2 and TRBJ1-2, with D unclear. This CDR3 has 14 amino acids. Trimming left V 8 bases short and J 2 bases short, with 15 bases between. Germline-derived CDR1 and CDR2 are SNHLY and FYNNEI. In nucleotides, the CDR3 is TGTGCCAGCTCTCTGATGGGGAAAAACTATGGCTACACCTTC. This translates into CASSLMGKNYGYTF. The full variable domain, completed using reference TRBV2 and TRBJ1-2, is EPEVTQTPSHQVTQMGQEVILRCVPISNHLYFYWYRQILGQKVEFLVSFYNNEISEKSEIFDDQFSVERPDGSNFTLKIRSTKLEDSAMYFCASSLMGKNYGYTFGSGTRLTVV.

This clone has just one count. V and J are TRBV4-3 and TRBJ2-4, with no clear D. The V end was cut by 0 bases, the J end by 0 bases, with 9 bases between. This CDR3 is 16 amino acids long. Germline CDR1 LGHNA, CDR2 YSLEER. The CDR3 here is CASSQDLGVAKNIQYF. CDR3 in DNA: TGCGCCAGCAGCCAAGATCTCGGAGTAGCCAAAAACATTCAGTACTTC.

This sequence joins TRBV12-5 and TRBJ2-5; 7 positions agree with TRBD1. The ends lost 6 bases at V and 5 bases at J; junction bases unmatched: 12. This CDR3 is built from 15 residues. Per the germline V gene, CDR1 is LGHNT and CDR2 is FRNRAP. CDR3 nucleotides: TGTGCTAGTGGCTCAGGACAGGTTGTGTTCGAGACCCAGTACTTC. As protein: CASGSGQVVFETQYF.

The table lists this clone with a count of one. The gene calls are TRBV29-1 and TRBJ1-1; D remains unclear. The CDR3 is made up of 14 amino acids. Germline CDR1 SQVTM, CDR2 ANQGSEA. The V gene lost 7 bases and the J gene lost 1 base, with 16 bases spanning the gap. The CDR3 DNA reads TGCAGCGCTTCAGTGGCGGGCCAGAACACTGAAGCTTTCTTT. Translated: CSASVAGQNTEAFF.

This clone was recorded only once. The chain links TRBV5-6 to TRBJ2-7, with 8 nucleotides matching TRBD1. The CDR3 is 16 residues long. J lost 3 bases, V lost 4 bases, and 12 bases had no gene match. The germline V gene has CDR1 SGHDT and CDR2 YYEEEE. The CDR3 DNA is TGTGCCAGCAGCCACTCCAGGGGGCTCTTAATCTACGAGCAGTACTTC. It specifies CASSHSRGLLIYEQYF.

V is TRBV7-2 and J is TRBJ2-2; D call uncertain. Germline CDR1 and CDR2: SGHTA and FQGNSA. This CDR3 has 16 amino acids. Trimming pared 1 base from V and 7 bases from J, leaving 16 bases between. CDR3 protein: CASSLEVPLIGGELFF. CDR3 nucleotides: TGTGCCAGCAGCTTAGAGGTACCGCTAATCGGCGGGGAGCTGTTTTTT.

The chain carries TRBV9 and TRBJ2-3; D possibly corresponds to TRBD2 (6 bases). The CDR3 sequence is 16 residues long. Trimming shortened V by 4 bases and J by 4 bases, and 19 bases separated the two germline ends. CDR1 and CDR2 (germline): SGDLS, YYNGEE. CDR3: CASSTLGGSGADTQYF. The CDR3 coding sequence is TGTGCCAGCAGCACCCTGGGGGGTTCCGGCGCAGATACGCAGTATTTT.

This chain's CDR3 is CASSPPGQFNEQYF. The CDR3 region has the DNA TGTGCCAGCAGCCCCCCCGGACAGTTTAACGAGCAGTACTTC. J is TRBJ2-7 and V is TRBV5-4, with D maybe TRBD1 (6 bases). Germline loops: CDR1 SGHNT, CDR2 YYREEE (reference sequence). Trimming removed 4 bases from V and 5 bases from J, with 16 bases in between. CDR3 length: 14 amino acids. The full variable domain, in which reference TRBV5-4 and TRBJ2-7 provide the parts outside the CDR3, is ETGVTQSPTHLIKTRGQQVTLRCSSQSGHNTVSWYQQALGQGPQFIFQYYREEENGRGNFPPRFSGLQFPNYSSELNVNALELDDSALYLCASSPPGQFNEQYFGPGTRLTVT.

This clone was recorded a few times. The chain recombines TRBV18 with TRBJ2-1; D remains unclear. Germline CDR1 reads KGHSH; CDR2 reads LQKENI. V lost 1 base, J lost 9 bases, and 4 bases lay in between. CDR3 length equals 11 residues. CDR3 bases: TGTGCCAGCTCACCACAATCTGAGCAGTTCTTC. As protein: CASSPQSEQFF.

V and J are TRBV7-9 and TRBJ2-5; 7 positions match TRBD1. V dropped 5 bases and J dropped 5; count of bases not matched to a gene: 14. The germline V gene encodes CDR1 SEHNR and CDR2 FQNEAQ (reference sequence). The CDR3 runs 16 residues. CDR3 loop: CASSLTTGTVAETQYF. Written as DNA, the CDR3 is TGTGCCAGCAGCCTTACCACTGGGACAGTTGCGGAGACCCAGTACTTC.